This is a list of T cell receptor beta chains from one sample in a study of beta chain features in type 1 diabetes. TCRdb keeps only in-frame clones here, not all; method: immunoSEQ multiplex PCR. Of some 230,000 clones listed, about 10% are singletons. Sequencing was performed on naive CD4+ T cells from blood. Receptor source: a woman between 18 and 29 years old in good health. The CDR3 runs from the conserved cysteine through the conserved F or W. D genes are given only for firm matches. The listing skips clone size in some rows; elsewhere it reads once, few, many or a size class.

J gene	V gene	D gene	clone size	CDR3 DNA	CDR3 protein
TRBJ1-5	TRBV19	TRBD1	few	TGTGCCAGTAGTACGGACAGGGCTCGCAATCAGCCCCAGCATTTT	CASSTDRARNQPQHF
TRBJ1-2	TRBV19	.	few	TGTGCCAGTAGTTCAGGGTCCTTGCGCTATGGCTACACCTTC	CASSSGSLRYGYTF
TRBJ2-1	TRBV5-6	TRBD1	.	TGTGCCAGCAGCCCACTTGGGGACAGGGATTTTAATGAGCAGTTCTTC	CASSPLGDRDFNEQFF
TRBJ2-5	TRBV4-1	.	many	TGCGCCAGCAGCCAAGTTCTGTCGGAGACCCAGTACTTC	CASSQVLSETQYF
TRBJ2-7	TRBV7-2	.	few	TGTGCCAGCAGCTTAGCTTTGGGGGGGCGAACCTACGAGCAGTACTTC	CASSLALGGRTYEQYF
TRBJ2-1	TRBV7-9	.	few	TGTGCCAGCAGCTTAGAAGGATCGGGTGAGCAGTTCTTC	CASSLEGSGEQFF
TRBJ2-5	TRBV5-4	.	.	TGTGCCAGCAGCACCGGACAGCAAGAGACCCAGTACTTC	CASSTGQQETQYF
TRBJ1-1	TRBV2	TRBD1	few	TGTGCCAGCAGTGCCGGGACAGGGGGTCCCTTT	CASSAGTGGPF
TRBJ2-5	TRBV5-1	.	few	TGCGCCAGCAGCTTGGGGAGGGCCGGAGAGACCCAGTACTTC	CASSLGRAGETQYF
TRBJ2-1	TRBV5-1	.	few	TGCGCCTCAAACACGGGGAGGCGGAATGAGCAGTTCTTC	CASNTGRRNEQFF
TRBJ2-7	TRBV6-1	.	.	TGTGCCACCTCTCCCCAACGGGAGAGGCAGGAGCAGTACTTC	CATSPQRERQEQYF
TRBJ2-2	TRBV27	.	few	TGTGCCAGCAGTTTATCGGCGGGAACCGGGGAGCTGTTTTTT	CASSLSAGTGELFF
TRBJ1-1	TRBV12-5	.	.	TGTGCTAGTGGTTTGGTACGCGAGGGGGGGACTGAAGCTTTCTTT	CASGLVREGGTEAFF
TRBJ1-2	TRBV30	.	few	TGTGCCCGGAGCGGGGGGGGATTCTATGGCTACACCTTC	CARSGGGFYGYTF
TRBJ2-1	TRBV6-6	.	.	TGTGCCAGCAGTCCCACAGGGTTGGAGATAAACAATGAGCAGTTCTTC	CASSPTGLEINNEQFF
TRBJ2-7	TRBV18	TRBD2	.	TGTGCCAGCTCACCGGCTAGCGGTTCCTACGAGCAGTACTTC	CASSPASGSYEQYF
TRBJ2-3	TRBV5-1	TRBD2	few	TGCGCCAGCAGCGTGGCGCTAGCGGGGGCCGATAATACGCAGTATTTT	CASSVALAGADNTQYF
TRBJ1-1	TRBV5-8	TRBD1	.	TGTGCCAGCAGCAACCCGACAGGGTGGAACACTGAAGCTTTCTTT	CASSNPTGWNTEAFF
TRBJ2-5	TRBV9	.	.	TGTGCCAGCAGCCCAGGACACCGCGAAGAGACCCAGTACTTC	CASSPGHREETQYF
TRBJ1-1	TRBV6-6	TRBD1	few	TGTGCCAGCAGCCTTGAGGGGGCGAACACTGAAGCTTTCTTT	CASSLEGANTEAFF
TRBJ2-3	TRBV2	TRBD2	few	TGTGCCAGCAGTGTTTTAAGCGGGGGGGCAACAGATACGCAGTATTTT	CASSVLSGGATDTQYF
TRBJ2-1	TRBV5-1	.	few	TGCGCCAGCAGCAGAGTACGGGAATCCTTCAGCTACAATGAGCAGTTCTTC	CASSRVRESFSYNEQFF
TRBJ1-2	TRBV7-8	.	.	TGTGCCAGCAGCCAGGACGGGATCTATGGCTACACCTTC	CASSQDGIYGYTF
TRBJ2-7	TRBV10-2	.	few	TGCGCCAGCAGCCTAGTCCCGAGAAGCTCCTACGAGCAGTACTTC	CASSLVPRSSYEQYF
TRBJ2-3	TRBV5-1	.	.	TGCGCCAGCAGCCGGGGTTTGAGCACAGATACGCAGTATTTT	CASSRGLSTDTQYF
TRBJ1-1	TRBV19	TRBD1	.	TGTGCCAGTAGTATACTTACCGGGACAGCGAACACTGAAGCTTTCTTT	CASSILTGTANTEAFF
TRBJ2-5	TRBV30	TRBD2	few	TGTGCCTGGAGTGTGACTAGCGGGGGGACAGAGACCCAGTACTTC	CAWSVTSGGTETQYF
TRBJ2-1	TRBV7-3	TRBD1	few	TGTGCCAGCAGCTTAACCGCGGCACAGGGGACACCTAATGAGCAGTTCTTC	CASSLTAAQGTPNEQFF
TRBJ1-1	TRBV9	.	few	TGTGCCAGCAGCGCCCTCACAGTTAACACTGAAGCTTTCTTT	CASSALTVNTEAFF
TRBJ2-2	TRBV19	.	.	TGTGCCAGTAACGAGTGGGTTAGCGGCCACACCGGGGAGCTGTTTTTT	CASNEWVSGHTGELFF
TRBJ2-5	TRBV7-6	.	few	TGTGCCAGCAGCTTAAGACCAGCGGTAGAGGGGACCCAGTACTTC	CASSLRPAVEGTQYF